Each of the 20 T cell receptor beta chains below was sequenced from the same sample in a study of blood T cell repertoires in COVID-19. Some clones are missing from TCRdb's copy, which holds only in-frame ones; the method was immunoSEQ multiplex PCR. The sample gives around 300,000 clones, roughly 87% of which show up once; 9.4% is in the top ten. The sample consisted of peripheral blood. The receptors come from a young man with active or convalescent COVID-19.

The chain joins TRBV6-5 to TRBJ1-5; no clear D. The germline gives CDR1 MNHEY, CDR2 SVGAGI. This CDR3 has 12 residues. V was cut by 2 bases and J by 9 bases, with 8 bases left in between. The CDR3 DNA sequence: TGTGCCAGCAGTTACCCGGCGGGGCCCCAGCATTTT. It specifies CASSYPAGPQHF.

This chain's CDR3 is CASSLRVFSKIGNEQFF. The CDR3 nucleotides read TGTGCCAGCAGCTTACGCGTCTTCTCAAAGATTGGCAATGAGCAGTTCTTC. J is TRBJ2-1 and V is TRBV13; no reliable D call. The germline gives CDR1 PRHDT, CDR2 FYEKMQ (reference sequence). Trimming removed 2 bases at V and 6 bases at J, with 20 bases between. The CDR3 is made up of 17 amino acids.

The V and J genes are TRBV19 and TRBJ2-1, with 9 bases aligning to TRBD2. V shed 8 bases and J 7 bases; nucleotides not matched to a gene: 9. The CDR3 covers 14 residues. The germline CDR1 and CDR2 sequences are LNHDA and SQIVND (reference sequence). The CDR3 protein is CASSWGGLANEQFF. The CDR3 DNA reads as TGTGCCAGTTCATGGGGGGGACTAGCTAATGAGCAGTTCTTC.

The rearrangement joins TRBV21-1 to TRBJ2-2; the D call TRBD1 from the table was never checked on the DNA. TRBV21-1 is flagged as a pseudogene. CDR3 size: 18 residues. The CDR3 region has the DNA TGTGCCAGCAGCAAAGGGTCGTCGGACAGGGTGTCGACCGGGGAGCTGTTTTTT. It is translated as CASSKGSSDRVSTGELFF.

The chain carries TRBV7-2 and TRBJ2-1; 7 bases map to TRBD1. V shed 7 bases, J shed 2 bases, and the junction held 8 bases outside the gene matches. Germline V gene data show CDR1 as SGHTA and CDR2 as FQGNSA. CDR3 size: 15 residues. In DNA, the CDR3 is TGTGCCAGCACCCCGGCAGGGGGTCCCTACAATGAGCAGTTCTTC. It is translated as CASTPAGGPYNEQFF. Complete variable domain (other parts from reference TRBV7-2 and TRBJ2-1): GAGVSQSPSNKVTEKGKDVELRCDPISGHTALYWYRQSLGQGLEFLIYFQGNSAPDKSGLPSDRFSAERTGGSVSTLTIQRTQQEDSAVYLCASTPAGGPYNEQFFGPGTRLTVL.

This CDR3 reads CASSSPARDLNYGYTF. Written as DNA, the CDR3 is TGTGCCAGCAGCTCTCCGGCGCGGGACCTAAACTATGGCTACACCTTC. The chain joins TRBV13 to TRBJ1-2; possibly TRBD1 for D (5 bases). From germline, CDR1 is PRHDT and CDR2 FYEKMQ (reference sequence). Between the trimmed V and J ends, which lost 4 bases and 2 bases, there was a span of 17 bases. The CDR3 contains 16 residues.

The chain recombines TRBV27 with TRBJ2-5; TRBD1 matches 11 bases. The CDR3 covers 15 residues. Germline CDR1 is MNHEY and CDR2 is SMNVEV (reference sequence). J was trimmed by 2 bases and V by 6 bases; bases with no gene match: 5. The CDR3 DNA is TGTGCCAGCAGCCGGACAGGGGGCACTCAAGAGACCCAGTACTTC. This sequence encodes CASSRTGGTQETQYF.

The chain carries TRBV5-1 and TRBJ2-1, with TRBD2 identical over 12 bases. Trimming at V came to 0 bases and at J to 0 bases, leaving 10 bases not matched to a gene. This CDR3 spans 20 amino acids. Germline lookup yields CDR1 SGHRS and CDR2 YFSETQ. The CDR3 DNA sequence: TGCGCCAGCAGCTTGGTAGTCGGGACTAGCGGGCGACGCTCCTACAATGAGCAGTTCTTC. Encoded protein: CASSLVVGTSGRRSYNEQFF.

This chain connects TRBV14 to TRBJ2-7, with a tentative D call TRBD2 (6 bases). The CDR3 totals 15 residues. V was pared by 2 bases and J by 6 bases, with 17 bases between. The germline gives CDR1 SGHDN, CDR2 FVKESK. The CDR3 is CASSQRGGIRSEQYF. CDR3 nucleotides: TGTGCCAGCAGCCAAAGAGGAGGGATTCGTAGCGAGCAGTACTTC.

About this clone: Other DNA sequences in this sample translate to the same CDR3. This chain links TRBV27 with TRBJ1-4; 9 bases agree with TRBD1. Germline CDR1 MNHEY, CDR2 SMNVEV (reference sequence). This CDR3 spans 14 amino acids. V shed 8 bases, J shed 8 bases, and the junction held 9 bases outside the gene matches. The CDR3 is CASSPGQGTEKLFF. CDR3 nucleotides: TGTGCCAGCTCTCCGGGACAGGGCACGGAAAAACTGTTTTTT.

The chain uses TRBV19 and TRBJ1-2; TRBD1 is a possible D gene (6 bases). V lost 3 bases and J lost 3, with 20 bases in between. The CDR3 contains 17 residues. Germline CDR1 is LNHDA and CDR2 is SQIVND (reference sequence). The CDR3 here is CASSILGTTHSHYGYTF. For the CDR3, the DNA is TGTGCCAGTAGTATTTTGGGGACAACCCACTCCCACTATGGCTACACCTTC. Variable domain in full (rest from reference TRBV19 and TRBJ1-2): DGGITQSPKYLFRKEGQNVTLSCEQNLNHDAMYWYRQDPGQGLRLIYYSQIVNDFQKGDIAEGYSVSREKKESFPLTVTSAQKNPTAFYLCASSILGTTHSHYGYTFGSGTRLTVV.

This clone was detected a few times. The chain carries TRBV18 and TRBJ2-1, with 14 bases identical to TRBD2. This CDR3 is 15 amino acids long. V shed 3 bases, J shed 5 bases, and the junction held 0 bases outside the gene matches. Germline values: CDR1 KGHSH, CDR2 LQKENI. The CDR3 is CASSPTSGGDNEQFF. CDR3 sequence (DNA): TGTGCCAGCTCACCGACTAGCGGGGGGGACAATGAGCAGTTCTTC.

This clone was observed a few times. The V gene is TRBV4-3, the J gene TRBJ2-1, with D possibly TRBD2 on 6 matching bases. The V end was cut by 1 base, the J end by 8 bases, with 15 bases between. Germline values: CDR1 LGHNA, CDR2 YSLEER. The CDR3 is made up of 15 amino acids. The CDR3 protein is CASSQAEARGDEQFF. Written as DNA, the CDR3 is TGCGCCAGCAGCCAAGCTGAGGCACGCGGGGATGAGCAGTTCTTC.

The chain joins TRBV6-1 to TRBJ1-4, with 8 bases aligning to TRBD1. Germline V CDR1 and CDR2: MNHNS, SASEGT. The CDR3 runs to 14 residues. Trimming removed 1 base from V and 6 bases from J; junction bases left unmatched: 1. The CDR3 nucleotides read TGTGCCAGCAGTGAAGGACAGGGGTATGAAAAACTGTTTTTT. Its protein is CASSEGQGYEKLFF.

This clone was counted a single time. In nucleotides, the CDR3 is TGTGCCAGCAGCTCAGGGAGCGGGGTTGAAAAACTGTTTTTT. This gives the protein CASSSGSGVEKLFF. The chain is built from TRBV5-6 and TRBJ1-4; maybe TRBD1 (5 bases). From germline, CDR1 is SGHDT and CDR2 YYEEEE. The CDR3 length is 14 residues. V gave up 3 bases and J gave up 7 bases, with 13 bases separating them. The entire variable domain, with the rest obtained from reference TRBV5-6 and TRBJ1-4, is as follows: DAGVTQSPTHLIKTRGQQVTLRCSPKSGHDTVSWYQQALGQGPQFIFQYYEEEERQRGNFPDRFSGHQFPNYSSELNVNALLLGDSALYLCASSSGSGVEKLFFGSGTQLSVL.

The CDR3 sequence: CSARDSYEQYF. The CDR3 coding sequence is TGCAGTGCTAGAGATTCTTACGAGCAGTACTTC. The chain uses TRBV20-1 and TRBJ2-7, with D uncertain. The ends were cut back, 0 bases at V and 4 bases at J, with 4 bases in the middle. Germline V gene lookup returns CDR1 DFQATT and CDR2 SNEGSKA (reference sequence). The CDR3 contains 11 residues.

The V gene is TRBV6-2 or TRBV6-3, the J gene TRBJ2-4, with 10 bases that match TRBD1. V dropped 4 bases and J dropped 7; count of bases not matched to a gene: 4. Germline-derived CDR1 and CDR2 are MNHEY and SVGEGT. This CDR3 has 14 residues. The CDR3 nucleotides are TGTGCCAGCAGTTCGGACAGGGGGGGTAACATTCAGTACTTC. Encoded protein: CASSSDRGGNIQYF.

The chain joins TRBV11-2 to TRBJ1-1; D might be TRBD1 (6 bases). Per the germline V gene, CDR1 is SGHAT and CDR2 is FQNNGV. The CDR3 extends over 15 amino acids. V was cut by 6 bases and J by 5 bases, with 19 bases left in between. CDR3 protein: CASRRTPGVGTEAFF. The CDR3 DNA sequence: TGTGCCAGCAGACGCACTCCAGGGGTCGGGACTGAAGCTTTCTTT.

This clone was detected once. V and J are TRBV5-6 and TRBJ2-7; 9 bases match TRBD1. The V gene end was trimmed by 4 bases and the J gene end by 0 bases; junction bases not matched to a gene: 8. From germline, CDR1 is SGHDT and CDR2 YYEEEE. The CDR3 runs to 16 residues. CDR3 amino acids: CASSGTGTGFSYEQYF. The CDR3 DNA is TGTGCCAGCAGCGGGACCGGGACAGGGTTCTCCTACGAGCAGTACTTC.

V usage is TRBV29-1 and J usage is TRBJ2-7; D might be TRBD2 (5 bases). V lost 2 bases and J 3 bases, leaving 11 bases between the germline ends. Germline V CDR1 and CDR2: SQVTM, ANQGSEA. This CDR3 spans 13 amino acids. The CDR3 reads CSVESSFNYEQYF. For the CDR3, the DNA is TGCAGCGTTGAATCTAGCTTTAACTACGAGCAGTACTTC.